This T cell receptor beta chain was identified in a study of blood T cells in healthy people across ages. V lost 3 bases, J lost 3 bases, and 10 bases stayed unmatched. The CDR3 is 16 residues long. The germline gives CDR1 ENHRY, CDR2 SYGVKD. Total RNA, at least 6 micrograms per sample, was extracted from PBMCs. Comments on this clonotype: Its specificity is unknown.

Points from the study as a whole: Changes in expanded clonotypes were possibly confounded, as the CMV status of donors was unknown. Long-lived donors exceeded aged donors in naive CD4+ cells and diversity. The study found TCR beta diversity correlated strongly with naive T cell percentage.

A second PCR, run for about 7 to 11 cycles, used a sample-barcoded 5' primer plus a J-beta primer mix. Using its own MiXCR run on the 5' RACE reads, TCRdb lists one record per CDR3 protein. The repertoire holds some 1.8 million distinct CDR3 sequences, with roughly two fifths as singletons. The source of this sequence is a human donor in good health. The chain joins TRBV10-3 to TRBJ1-2, with 7 bases fitting TRBD1. Sequences were obtained from blood. CDR3 in amino acids: CAISEPRRTGDYGYTF. The CDR3, as DNA: TGTGCCATCAGTGAACCTAGGCGGACAGGCGACTATGGCTACACCTTC.